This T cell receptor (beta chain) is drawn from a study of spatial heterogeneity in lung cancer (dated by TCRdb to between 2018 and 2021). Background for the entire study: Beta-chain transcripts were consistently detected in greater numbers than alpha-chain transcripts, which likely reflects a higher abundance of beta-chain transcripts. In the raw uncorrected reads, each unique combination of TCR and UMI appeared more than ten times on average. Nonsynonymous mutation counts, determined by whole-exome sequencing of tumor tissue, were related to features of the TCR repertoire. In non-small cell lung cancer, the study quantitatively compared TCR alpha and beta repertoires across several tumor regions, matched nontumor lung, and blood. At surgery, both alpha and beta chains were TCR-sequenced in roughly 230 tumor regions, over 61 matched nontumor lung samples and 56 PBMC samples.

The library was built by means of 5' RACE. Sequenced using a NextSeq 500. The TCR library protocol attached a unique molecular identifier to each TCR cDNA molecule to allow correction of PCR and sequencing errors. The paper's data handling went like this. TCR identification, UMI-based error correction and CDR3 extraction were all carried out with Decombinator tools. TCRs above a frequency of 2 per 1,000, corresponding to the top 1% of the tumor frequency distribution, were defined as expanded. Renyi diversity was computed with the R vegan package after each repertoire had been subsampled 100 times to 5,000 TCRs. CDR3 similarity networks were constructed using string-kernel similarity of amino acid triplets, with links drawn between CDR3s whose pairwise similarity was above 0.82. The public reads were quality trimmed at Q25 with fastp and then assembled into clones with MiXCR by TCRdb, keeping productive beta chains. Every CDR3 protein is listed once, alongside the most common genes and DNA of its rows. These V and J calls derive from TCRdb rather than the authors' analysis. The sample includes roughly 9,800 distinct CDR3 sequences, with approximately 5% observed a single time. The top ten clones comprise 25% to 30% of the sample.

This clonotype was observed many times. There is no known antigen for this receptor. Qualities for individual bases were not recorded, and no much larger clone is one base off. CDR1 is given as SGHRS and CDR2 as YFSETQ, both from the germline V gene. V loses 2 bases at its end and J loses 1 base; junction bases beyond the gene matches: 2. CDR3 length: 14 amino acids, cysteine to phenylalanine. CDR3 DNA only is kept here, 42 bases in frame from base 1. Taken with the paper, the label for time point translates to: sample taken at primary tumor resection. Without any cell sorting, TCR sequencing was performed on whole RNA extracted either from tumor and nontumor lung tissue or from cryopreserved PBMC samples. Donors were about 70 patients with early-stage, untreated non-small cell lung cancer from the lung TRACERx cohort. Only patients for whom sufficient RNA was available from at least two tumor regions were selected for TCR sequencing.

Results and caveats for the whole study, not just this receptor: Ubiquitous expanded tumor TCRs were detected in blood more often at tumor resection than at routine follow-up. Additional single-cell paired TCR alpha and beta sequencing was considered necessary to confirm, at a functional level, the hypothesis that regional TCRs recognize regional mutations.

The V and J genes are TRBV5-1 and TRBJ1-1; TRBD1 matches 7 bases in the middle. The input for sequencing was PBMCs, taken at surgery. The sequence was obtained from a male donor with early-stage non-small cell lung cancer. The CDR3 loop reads CASSLQGQNTEAFF. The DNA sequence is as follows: TGCGCCAGCAGCTTACAGGGGCAGAACACTGAAGCTTTCTTT.